The clone carrying this TCR beta chain was seen only a few times. The target antigen is unknown. This entry belongs to a study of T cell clonotyping in hematopoietic cell transplantation. Points from the study as a whole: Without cell sorting, CD4 versus CD8 contributions remain unresolved.

The CDR3 has 11 amino acids. Per germline, CDR1 SEHNR and CDR2 FQNEAQ (reference sequence). The V and J ends lost 1 base and 11 bases respectively, with 3 bases between them. The data were produced by immunoSEQ multiplex PCR, yet TCRdb's version contains in-frame clones alone and is incomplete. The table lists 13,000 or so clones, about 98% of them singletons. The receptor's source is a female patient between 50 and 60 years old who had an allogeneic stem cell transplant from an unrelated donor, so T cells may come from the graft donor. Some clones in this sample may be carry-over from other donors' samples. This chain connects TRBV7-9 to TRBJ1-6; D gene unclear. The sequenced sample was peripheral blood mononuclear cells, obtained 30 days after allogeneic stem cell transplant. CDR3 protein: CASSLGPPLHF. The CDR3 DNA reads TGTGCCAGCAGCTTAGGCCCACCCCTCCACTTT.